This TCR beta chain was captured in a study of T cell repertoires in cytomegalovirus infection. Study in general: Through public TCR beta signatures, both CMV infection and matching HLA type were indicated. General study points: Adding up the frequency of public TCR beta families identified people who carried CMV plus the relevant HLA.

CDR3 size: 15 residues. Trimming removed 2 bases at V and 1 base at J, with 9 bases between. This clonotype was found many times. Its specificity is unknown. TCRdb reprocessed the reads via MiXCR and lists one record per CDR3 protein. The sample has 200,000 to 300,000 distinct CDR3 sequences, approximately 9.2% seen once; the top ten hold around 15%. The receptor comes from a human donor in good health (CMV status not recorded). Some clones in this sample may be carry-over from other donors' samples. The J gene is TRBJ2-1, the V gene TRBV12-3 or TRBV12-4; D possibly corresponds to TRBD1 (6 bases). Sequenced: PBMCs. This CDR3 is CASSLSTGSYNEQFF. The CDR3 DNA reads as TGTGCCAGCAGTTTATCGACAGGATCCTACAATGAGCAGTTCTTC.